This T cell receptor (beta chain) was identified during a study of molecular identifiers for immune sequencing clone quantification. Across the study: For replicates, RNA isolated from about 19,000 or 110,000 naive CD8 cells was divided into five portions, of which four were sequenced.

Preparation of naive CD8 libraries involved roughly 18,000 to 1,100,000 sorted cells and 10%, 30% or 50% RNA. The CDR3 spans 15 residues. The ends lost 4 bases at V and 0 bases at J; junction bases unmatched: 6. CDR1 and CDR2 from the germline V gene are SGDLS and YYNGEE. Details on this clonotype: The antigen remains unidentified.

TCRdb used MiXCR to reprocess the PCR reads, holding one entry per CDR3 protein. The table records hundreds of thousands of distinct CDR3 sequences, 25% of them present only once. Study-wide results and caveats: In CMV-specific effectors, clones above 20 copies held over 98% of molecules; naive, under 1%. More than 800,000 naive cells reportedly did not prevent detection of spiked Jurkat TCR RNA from one cell.

Sequencing was performed on naive CD8+ T cells from blood, with Jurkat cell RNA spiked in. Subset given: FACS-sorted CD8+CD4-CCR7+CD45RA+ naive T cells. The rearrangement links TRBV9 to TRBJ2-5; 7 positions match TRBD2. This clonotype was obtained from a human donor in good health. Some libraries in this study had Jurkat cell RNA spiked in. Here the CDR3 reads CASSQVGRNQETQYF. CDR3 in DNA: TGTGCCAGCAGCCAAGTCGGGAGGAACCAAGAGACCCAGTACTTC. Full variable domain (missing parts from reference TRBV9 and TRBJ2-5): DSGVTQTPKHLITATGQRVTLRCSPRSGDLSVYWYQQSLDQGLQFLIQYYNGEERAKGNILERFSAQQFPDLHSELNLSSLELGDSALYFCASSQVGRNQETQYFGPGTRLLVL.